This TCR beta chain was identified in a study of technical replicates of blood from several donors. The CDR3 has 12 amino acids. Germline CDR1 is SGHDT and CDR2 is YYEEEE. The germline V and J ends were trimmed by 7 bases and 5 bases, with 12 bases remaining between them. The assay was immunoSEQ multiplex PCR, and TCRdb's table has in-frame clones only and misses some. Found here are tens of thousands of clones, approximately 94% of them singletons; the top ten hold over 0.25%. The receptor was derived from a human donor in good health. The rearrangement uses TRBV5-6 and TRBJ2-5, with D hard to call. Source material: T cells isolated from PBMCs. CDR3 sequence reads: CASCKLAETQYF. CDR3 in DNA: TGTGCCAGCTGTAAGCTCGCTGAGACCCAGTACTTC.